This entry features one T cell receptor (beta chain) sequence. Its antigen is still unknown. These data come from a study of T cell responses to AZD1222 COVID-19 vaccine. Study-wide points: Two AZD1222 administrations were followed by greater Spike-specific TCR breadth and depth. Only a handful of AZD1222 recipients were seropositive at baseline. No repertoire was sampled before or during the peak T cell response, only after it.

Data came from immunoSEQ multiplex PCR; TCRdb stores just in-frame clones and leaves some out. The sample includes 95,000 to 100,000 clones, less than 85% seen only once; the top ten take around 14%. This CDR3 has 16 residues. In germline, CDR1 is MDHEN, CDR2 SYDVKM. The V and J ends lost 1 base and 0 bases respectively, with 12 bases between them. V usage is TRBV28 and J usage is TRBJ1-1; D ambiguous. This TCR was sampled from an adult who received the AZD1222 COVID-19 vaccine. The sample in question was peripheral blood, obtained 28 days after the second AZD1222 dose. This CDR3 is CASSLYSSPMNTEAFF. In DNA form, the CDR3 reads TGTGCCAGCAGTTTATATTCCTCCCCAATGAACACTGAAGCTTTCTTT. Drawing the rest from reference TRBV28 and TRBJ1-1, the complete variable domain is DVKVTQSSRYLVKRTGEKVFLECVQDMDHENMFWYRQDPGLGLRLIYFSYDVKMKEKGDIPEGYSVSREKKERFSLILESASTNQTSMYLCASSLYSSPMNTEAFFGQGTRLTVV.